These T cell receptor beta chains were read from a single sample in a study of blood T cell repertoires in COVID-19. Clones were sequenced by immunoSEQ multiplex PCR, and TCRdb holds only the in-frame ones, with some missing. The data show 40,000 to 50,000 clones, roughly 89% seen once. The source material was peripheral blood. Receptors were obtained from a human donor in a cohort sampled during active COVID-19. CDR3s include the opening cysteine and the closing phenylalanine or tryptophan. The D gene is left open where the match is weak. Not every row has a clone size; where given, it reads once, few, many or a size class.

TRBV2	TRBD1	few	TRBJ1-6	TGTGCCAGCAGTGAACTGGAGACAGGGAATTCACCCCTCCACTTT	CASSELETGNSPLHF
TRBV7-2	.	.	TRBJ1-1	TGTGCCAGCAGCTTAGCTGCGTCATCTCGCGGCACTGAAGCTTTCTTT	CASSLAASSRGTEAFF
TRBV6-2/TRBV6-3	.	once	TRBJ1-4	TGTGCCAGCAGTTACCTGTCCAGGGTGGATGAAAAACTGTTTTTT	CASSYLSRVDEKLFF
TRBV7-8	.	.	TRBJ1-5	TGTGCCAGCAGCGTCAGGGAAGGGGCTCAGCCCCAGCATTTT	CASSVREGAQPQHF
TRBV7-6	TRBD1	few	TRBJ1-1	TGTGCCAGCAGCCTGCTAACAGGGGGAGGAAGGAACACTGAAGCTTTCTTT	CASSLLTGGGRNTEAFF
TRBV29-1	.	once	TRBJ1-5	TGCAGCGTTGAGGCTGGGGCGAATCAGCCCCAGCATTTT	CSVEAGANQPQHF
TRBV9	.	once	TRBJ2-7	TGTGCCAGCAGCCCCACCCCGGGATCGTCCTACGAGCAGTACTTC	CASSPTPGSSYEQYF
TRBV9	.	.	TRBJ2-7	TGTGCCAGCAGCGTAGGTGGGGGCGCTTTCGGTAACGAGCAGTACTTC	CASSVGGGAFGNEQYF
TRBV20-1	TRBD1	.	TRBJ1-2	TGCAGTGCTAGTCTCCAGACAGGGGGCGGTGGCTACACCTTC	CSASLQTGGGGYTF
TRBV5-1	.	.	TRBJ2-7	TGCGCCAGCAGCCTAGGACAGACCGAGCAGTACTTC	CASSLGQTEQYF
TRBV6-5	TRBD1	.	TRBJ1-5	TGTGCCAGCAGTTACTCTCACCTTTCAGGGGGAGTGTCCCAGCATTTT	CASSYSHLSGGVSQHF
TRBV18	.	.	TRBJ1-1	TGTGCCAGCTCACCACGAGCTTTCACTGAAGCTTTCTTT	CASSPRAFTEAFF
TRBV20-1	.	.	TRBJ1-5	TGCAGTGGTAGTAGCGGGCCCAATCAGCCCCAGCATTTT	CSGSSGPNQPQHF
TRBV5-5	.	.	TRBJ1-1	TGTGCCAGCAGCTTGGCAGGAACTTGGAACACTGAAGCTTTCTTT	CASSLAGTWNTEAFF
TRBV27	.	.	TRBJ1-1	TGTGCCAGCAGTTTAGGGGGGGTGAACACTGAAGCTTTCTTT	CASSLGGVNTEAFF
TRBV29-1	TRBD1	.	TRBJ1-1	TGCAGCGCCGGACAGGGGGAAACTGAAGCTTTCTTT	CSAGQGETEAFF
TRBV10-2	.	.	TRBJ1-1	TGCGCCAGCAGTGAGTCGGTCGGCAGGGCCGAAGCTTTCTTT	CASSESVGRAEAFF
TRBV7-9	TRBD1	.	TRBJ1-2	TGTGCCAGCAGCCAACAGGGGGCGGGAGGCTACACCTTC	CASSQQGAGGYTF
TRBV7-9	.	.	TRBJ2-7	TGTGCCAGCAGCTTATCCTCCTACTCCTACGAGCAGTACTTC	CASSLSSYSYEQYF
TRBV7-2	TRBD1	.	TRBJ1-2	TGTGCCAGCAGCTTAGATCTCCAGGACAGGGAAATCTATGGCTACACCTTC	CASSLDLQDREIYGYTF
TRBV5-4	TRBD1	.	TRBJ1-6	TGTGCCAGCAGTTACGGACAGGGCCTTAATTCACCCCTCCACTTT	CASSYGQGLNSPLHF
TRBV18	.	.	TRBJ1-2	TGTGCCAGCTCACCACCCGAGGTCGACTATGGCTACACCTTC	CASSPPEVDYGYTF
TRBV5-1	TRBD1	once	TRBJ2-2	TGCGCCAGCAGCTTGGAAAATCACTCCGGGACAGGGAACACCGGGGAGCTGTTTTTT	CASSLENHSGTGNTGELFF
TRBV7-8	.	.	TRBJ1-2	TGTGCCAGCAGCTTAGAGAGTAGGGGGAACTATGGCTACACCTTC	CASSLESRGNYGYTF
TRBV2	.	.	TRBJ2-7	TGTGCCAGCAACAACGGGGTGGATGGCGAGCAGTACTTC	CASNNGVDGEQYF
TRBV6-6	.	.	TRBJ1-1	TGTGCCAGCAGTTACTTTCCAGGGAACACTGAAGCTTTCTTT	CASSYFPGNTEAFF
TRBV18	TRBD1	.	TRBJ1-3	TGTGCCAGCTCACCCGACAGGGTTTTCTCTGGAAACACCATATATTTT	CASSPDRVFSGNTIYF
TRBV11-2	TRBD1	.	TRBJ1-2	TGTGCCAGCAGCCCCCCGGGGACAGGCTATGGCTACACCTTC	CASSPPGTGYGYTF
TRBV4-3	.	.	TRBJ1-2	TGCGCCAGCAGCCAAGATGTAAGAGGCTACTATGGCTACACCTTC	CASSQDVRGYYGYTF
TRBV5-4	.	.	TRBJ1-6	TGTGCCAGCAGCTTTTTCGGACAGAAAAATTCACCCCTCCACTTT	CASSFFGQKNSPLHF
TRBV5-1	.	once	TRBJ1-1	TGCGCCAGCAGCTGGCGGACAGCGAACACTGAAGCTTTCTTT	CASSWRTANTEAFF
TRBV11-2	.	.	TRBJ2-7	TGTGCCAGCAGCTTAGGACGGGGGGGACAGGGAACCTACGAGCAGTACTTC	CASSLGRGGQGTYEQYF
TRBV29-1	TRBD1	.	TRBJ1-1	TGCAGCGTTGATACCCAGGGGGGCACTGAAGCTTTCTTT	CSVDTQGGTEAFF
TRBV6-6	TRBD1	.	TRBJ2-7	TGTGCCAGCAGAACCGGACAGGGGAGCTCCTACGAGCAGTACTTC	CASRTGQGSSYEQYF
TRBV11-2	.	once	TRBJ2-7	TGTGCCAGCAGGGGAGCTTCCTACGAGCAGTACTTC	CASRGASYEQYF
TRBV6-5	.	.	TRBJ1-5	TGTGCCAGCAGTTATAAGCGGGCCGATCAGCCCCAGCATTTT	CASSYKRADQPQHF
TRBV29-1	.	.	TRBJ1-2	TGCAGCGTTGCCCACCCCGCGGGGGCAAACTATGGCTACACCTTC	CSVAHPAGANYGYTF
TRBV6-5	.	few	TRBJ1-1	TGTGCCAGCAGTTACTCGTCGACGATGGGGGCCGCTTTT	CASSYSSTMGAAF
TRBV9	.	once	TRBJ1-2	TGTGCCAGCAGCGTAGCGTCGACGGGTTATGGCTACACCTTC	CASSVASTGYGYTF
TRBV7-2	TRBD2	.	TRBJ2-7	TGTGCCAGCAGCTTAGGTTCTAGCGGGGGAGCCGCAGCACAGCAGTACTTC	CASSLGSSGGAAAQQYF
TRBV18	.	.	TRBJ1-1	TGTGCCAGCTCACCGAGTTACAGAGATAGGGGGACTGAAGCTTTCTTT	CASSPSYRDRGTEAFF
TRBV19	TRBD1	.	TRBJ1-2	TGTGCCAGTACCGGGACAGGGGTCGGCTACACCTTC	CASTGTGVGYTF
TRBV11-2	.	.	TRBJ2-7	TGTGCCAGCAGCTTAGGCGGCTGGGGTCTAGCGTACGAGCAGTACTTC	CASSLGGWGLAYEQYF
TRBV6-5	TRBD1	.	TRBJ1-1	TGTGCCAGCATAAGCCTCGGGACAGGGGTCACTGAAGCTTTCTTT	CASISLGTGVTEAFF
TRBV29-1	.	.	TRBJ1-2	TGCAGCGTTGTCCAGGGTACTTCCGGCGACACCTTC	CSVVQGTSGDTF
TRBV7-9	TRBD2	.	TRBJ2-7	TGTGCCAGCACTCCCGGGACTAGCTACGAGCAGTACTTC	CASTPGTSYEQYF
TRBV6-2/TRBV6-3	TRBD1	once	TRBJ1-2	TGTGCCAGCAGTTACGGACAGGATAACTATGGCTACACCTTC	CASSYGQDNYGYTF
TRBV6-5	.	.	TRBJ1-6	TGTGCCGGATCAAGGGGGTTAGGGTCACCCCTCCACTTT	CAGSRGLGSPLHF
TRBV7-6	TRBD1	.	TRBJ1-6	TGTGCCAGCAGCTTACAGGGGGCAAATTCACCCCTCCACTTT	CASSLQGANSPLHF
TRBV7-2	.	.	TRBJ1-5	TGTGCCAGCAGCTTATCAGTGGATCAGCCCCAGCATTTT	CASSLSVDQPQHF
TRBV9	TRBD2	.	TRBJ2-3	TGTGCCAGCAGCACTAGCGGGATTAGCACAGATACGCAGTATTTT	CASSTSGISTDTQYF